The next 28 T cell receptor beta chains were all read from a single sample in a study of blood T cells in healthy people across ages (dated by TCRdb to between 2014 and 2017). Library construction relied on 5' RACE. The data were produced on an Illumina HiSeq 2500. A second PCR of about 7 to 12 cycles was run with a J-beta primer mix and a sample-barcoded 5' primer. TCRdb ran its own pipeline on the public reads, namely fastp trimming at Q25 and MiXCR clone calling, and kept in-frame beta chains. Identical CDR3 protein sequences are pooled into one entry, listed with their most common genes and DNA. In all, the sample holds roughly 500,000 distinct CDR3 sequences, and 27% of those were seen once. The leading ten clones occupy less than 20% of the sample. The source material was blood. These receptors were taken from a woman aged 70 to 79 in good health.

This sequence joins TRBV7-8 and TRBJ1-3; no reliable D call. Germline V CDR1 and CDR2: SGHVS, FQNEAQ. This CDR3 contains 15 residues. Trimming shortened V by 5 bases and J by 4 bases, and 15 bases separated the two germline ends. CDR3 nucleotides: TGTGCCAGCAGCCCCCCACCCCTCCGGGGAAACACCATATATTTT. It encodes CASSPPPLRGNTIYF.

V and J are TRBV20-1 and TRBJ1-2; 9 nucleotides match TRBD1. The CDR3 consists of 14 residues. The germline gives CDR1 DFQATT, CDR2 SNEGSKA (reference sequence). The ends lost 5 bases at V and 4 bases at J; junction bases unmatched: 8. CDR3 residues: CSAPRQGESYGYTF. The CDR3 bases are TGCAGTGCTCCCAGACAGGGGGAAAGCTATGGCTACACCTTC.

This clonotype was counted only a few times. This chain links TRBV5-1 with TRBJ2-5, with a weak D call TRBD1 (6 bases). The CDR3 spans 14 residues. The ends were cut back, 1 base at V and 2 bases at J, with 9 bases in the middle. Germline CDR1 reads SGHRS; CDR2 reads YFSETQ. As DNA, the CDR3 is TGCGCCAGCAGCTTGCTCCAGGGGCAAGAGACCCAGTACTTC. Protein product: CASSLLQGQETQYF.

This clonotype was counted between two and nine times. Germline is not matched at one junction end, which may reflect a read error. The chain couples TRBV5-6 to TRBJ1-5; D remains unclear. The CDR3 has 12 residues. From germline, CDR1 is SGHDT and CDR2 YYEEEE. The CDR3 DNA reads as TGTGCCGGCAGCTTGACCAATCAGCCCCAGCATTTT. This codes for CAGSLTNQPQHF.

This clonotype was found a few times. The CDR3 sequence: CSARDRVLGESGGYTF. CDR3 sequence (DNA): TGCAGTGCTAGAGATCGTGTTCTGGGGGAATCAGGCGGCTACACCTTC. The chain joins TRBV20-1 to TRBJ1-2; TRBD1 is a possible D gene (5 bases). Between the trimmed V and J ends, which lost 0 bases and 8 bases, there was a span of 22 bases. The CDR3 loop spans 16 amino acids. Looked up from germline, CDR1 is DFQATT and CDR2 is SNEGSKA (reference sequence).

The chain couples TRBV5-1 to TRBJ2-5; possibly TRBD2 for D (6 bases). The DNA end is more similar to TRBJ2-7, so the J call may be wrong. CDR3 length: 15 residues. Germline CDR1 and CDR2: SGHRS and YFSETQ. The CDR3 nucleotides read TGCGCCAGCAGCTTTGAGGACTATCCCCTCGACGAGCAGTACTTC. Its protein product is CASSFEDYPLDEQYF.

DNA of the CDR3: TGCAGCGTGGCGAGCCTGGGTGCGGATACGCAGTATTTT. Translation gives CSVASLGADTQYF. The rearrangement joins TRBV29-1 to TRBJ2-3, with D uncertain. Germline loops: CDR1 SQVTM, CDR2 ANQGSEA. Trimming stripped 6 bases from V and 6 bases from J, with 16 bases between. The CDR3 extends over 13 amino acids.

The chain carries TRBV20-1 and TRBJ2-2; D gene uncertain. The V end was cut by 1 base, the J end by 0 bases, with 6 bases between. The CDR3 is made up of 14 amino acids. Germline V gene data show CDR1 as DFQATT and CDR2 as SNEGSKA (reference sequence). CDR3 in amino acids: CSARATANTGELFF. For the CDR3, the DNA is TGCAGTGCTAGAGCAACAGCGAACACCGGGGAGCTGTTTTTT.

This clonotype turned up a few times. This chain joins TRBV20-1 and TRBJ2-1, with a weak D call TRBD2 (6 bases). The CDR3 runs to 13 residues. Germline lookup yields CDR1 DFQATT and CDR2 SNEGSKA (reference sequence). Trimming removed 2 bases from V and 10 bases from J, with 15 bases in between. The CDR3 loop is CSARWTMRGEQFF. In nucleotides, the CDR3 is TGCAGTGCTAGATGGACTATGAGGGGCGAGCAGTTCTTC.

Remarks on this clonotype: The junction differs from germline at one of its ends, possibly a read error. The CDR3 sequence: CACSSRGEATNERLFF. CDR3 in DNA: TGTGCCTGCAGCTCTCGAGGAGAAGCAACTAATGAAAGACTGTTTTTT. This chain connects TRBV6-2 or TRBV6-3 to TRBJ1-4; D uncertain. The germline gives CDR1 MNHEY, CDR2 SVGEGT. The CDR3 extends over 16 amino acids.

As regards this clonotype: One junction end does not reproduce the germline sequence, and a read error may be involved. The chain combines TRBV9 with TRBJ2-7; D unclear. CDR1 is SGDLS, CDR2 YYNGEE, per germline. The CDR3 runs 14 residues. CDR3: CASSVEQVTGERYF. The CDR3, as DNA: TGTGCCAGCAGCGTAGAGCAGGTGACGGGTGAGCGGTACTTC.

In its sample, this clonotype was seen a few times. The V gene is TRBV12-5, the J gene TRBJ2-5; TRBD1 matches at 7 bases. The CDR3 consists of 12 residues. Looked up from germline, CDR1 is LGHNT and CDR2 is FRNRAP. V shed 4 bases and J 4 bases; nucleotides not matched to a gene: 0. CDR3 in amino acids: CASGSGGETQYF. In nucleotides, the CDR3 is TGTGCTAGTGGTTCAGGGGGAGAGACCCAGTACTTC. Using reference TRBV12-5 and TRBJ2-5 for the parts outside the CDR3, the full variable domain is DARVTQTPRHKVTEMGQEVTMRCQPILGHNTVFWYRQTMMQGLELLAYFRNRAPLDDSGMPKDRFSAEMPDATLATLKIQPSEPRDSAVYFCASGSGGETQYFGPGTRLLVL.

The chain carries TRBV24-1 and TRBJ2-3, with 9 bases fitting TRBD2. This CDR3 has 16 amino acids. Germline V gene lookup returns CDR1 KGHDR and CDR2 SFDVKD. The ends lost 8 bases at V and 5 bases at J; junction bases unmatched: 13. For the CDR3, the DNA is TGTGCCACCATGCCTCAGGGCGGGGGGGCGGTAGATACGCAGTATTTT. It yields the protein CATMPQGGGAVDTQYF.

The CDR3 DNA reads as TGTGCCAGTAGTATTGGTTGGGGTCAGGGCCGTGAAGCTTTCTTT. It translates to CASSIGWGQGREAFF. The chain recombines TRBV19 with TRBJ1-1, with a possible D match to TRBD1 (5 bases). V lost 3 bases and J 7 bases, leaving 18 bases between the germline ends. The germline CDR1 and CDR2 sequences are LNHDA and SQIVND (reference sequence). This CDR3 contains 15 residues.

This chain uses TRBV5-5 with TRBJ2-1, with D perhaps TRBD1 or TRBD2 (5 bases each). V was clipped by 3 bases and J by 9 bases, with 19 bases between them. The CDR3 contains 15 residues. CDR1 is SGHKS and CDR2 is YYEKEE in the germline V gene (reference sequence). CDR3 nucleotides: TGTGCCAGCAGCTCCGGGACCCTAGGCCGGGTTGAGCAGTTCTTC. The encoded protein is CASSSGTLGRVEQFF. Using reference TRBV5-5 and TRBJ2-1 for the parts outside the CDR3, the full variable domain is DAGVTQSPTHLIKTRGQQVTLRCSPISGHKSVSWYQQVLGQGPQFIFQYYEKEERGRGNFPDRFSARQFPNYSSELNVNALLLGDSALYLCASSSGTLGRVEQFFGPGTRLTVL.

This clonotype was detected only a few times. The genes are TRBV5-6 and TRBJ2-1; 8 bases map to TRBD1. CDR3 length: 18 residues. V dropped 1 base and J dropped 1; count of bases not matched to a gene: 10. In germline, CDR1 is SGHDT, CDR2 YYEEEE. The CDR3 region is CASSLPRDRTGSYNEQFF. CDR3 nucleotides: TGTGCCAGCAGCTTGCCACGGGACAGGACGGGATCCTACAATGAGCAGTTCTTC.

This clonotype has just a few counts. The genes are TRBV20-1 and TRBJ2-1; D unresolved. Germline CDR1 is DFQATT and CDR2 is SNEGSKA (reference sequence). The germline V and J ends were trimmed by 2 bases and 8 bases, with 13 bases remaining between them. CDR3 length: 13 residues. For the CDR3, the DNA is TGCAGTGCTAGAAGTAGAGTCTCGGATGAGCAGTTCTTC. Translated: CSARSRVSDEQFF.

This clonotype has only a few counts. Relative to the germline gene, one junction end is altered; a read error may explain this. The chain combines TRBV5-5 with TRBJ2-7, with a weak D call TRBD1 (6 bases). Per the germline V gene, CDR1 is SGHKS and CDR2 is YYEKEE (reference sequence). The CDR3 is 12 residues long. This chain's CDR3 is CASSLERDKAVF. CDR3 DNA sequence: TGTGCCAGCAGCTTGGAGAGGGACAAGGCAGTTTTC.

The chain employs TRBV18 and TRBJ2-3; 9 bases agree with TRBD2. Looked up from germline, CDR1 is KGHSH and CDR2 is LQKENI. This CDR3 is 17 amino acids long. With V trimmed by 0 bases and J by 2 bases, 6 bases remained unmatched. The CDR3 coding sequence is TGTGCCAGCTCACCACCGAAGCGGGGGGCCCTCACAGATACGCAGTATTTT. Its translation is CASSPPKRGALTDTQYF.

This clonotype was seen a handful of times. The chain recombines TRBV28 with TRBJ2-4, with D tentatively TRBD1 or TRBD2 (5 bases each). V was trimmed by 1 base and J by 5 bases, leaving 12 bases between them. Per the germline V gene, CDR1 is MDHEN and CDR2 is SYDVKM. The CDR3 loop spans 15 amino acids. This CDR3 reads CASSLLSGRENIQYF. The CDR3 bases are TGTGCCAGCAGTTTATTATCAGGGCGGGAAAACATTCAGTACTTC.

At least ten counts were recorded for this clonotype. The chain joins TRBV20-1 to TRBJ1-4, with TRBD1 matching 7 bases. Germline CDR1 DFQATT, CDR2 SNEGSKA (reference sequence). The CDR3 loop spans 15 amino acids. Trimming at V came to 0 bases and at J to 8 bases, leaving 9 bases not matched to a gene. CDR3 protein: CSARDGTGAREKLFF. As DNA, the CDR3 is TGCAGTGCTAGAGATGGAACAGGGGCTCGAGAAAAACTGTTTTTT.

The chain employs TRBV5-1 and TRBJ2-5, with 8 bases matching TRBD1. With 4 bases clipped from V and 2 bases from J, the junction kept 7 bases outside the gene matches. This CDR3 has 15 amino acids. From germline, CDR1 is SGHRS and CDR2 YFSETQ. The CDR3 DNA follows: TGCGCCAGCAGCATCACCGGGACAGGACAAGAGACCCAGTACTTC. Translating gives CASSITGTGQETQYF.

This clonotype showed up just a few times. CDR3 region: CASSSRGGLTDTQYF. CDR3 nucleotide sequence: TGTGCCAGCAGCTCGAGAGGGGGACTCACAGATACGCAGTATTTT. The gene calls are TRBV7-2 and TRBJ2-3; D tentatively reads TRBD1 or TRBD2 (6 bases each). V was pared by 4 bases and J by 2 bases, with 13 bases between. This CDR3 comprises 15 residues. Germline V gene data show CDR1 as SGHTA and CDR2 as FQGNSA.

This sequence joins TRBV20-1 and TRBJ2-3, with 7 bases fitting TRBD1. The germline CDR1 and CDR2 sequences are DFQATT and SNEGSKA (reference sequence). The V gene end was trimmed by 5 bases and the J gene end by 7 bases; junction bases not matched to a gene: 12. This CDR3 region has 14 residues. The CDR3 here is CSAPDRVHLNTQYF. For the CDR3, the DNA is TGCAGTGCTCCTGACAGGGTACACCTAAATACGCAGTATTTT.

V usage is TRBV6-2 or TRBV6-3 and J usage is TRBJ1-3; D is unresolved. With 6 bases removed from V and 0 bases from J, the gap between germline ends came to 15 bases. Looked up from germline, CDR1 is MNHEY and CDR2 is SVGEGT. The CDR3 extends over 16 amino acids. The CDR3 reads CASSSAGQTSGNTIYF. The CDR3 bases are TGTGCCAGCAGCTCGGCGGGCCAGACCTCTGGAAACACCATATATTTT.

This chain uses TRBV11-2 with TRBJ1-1; the D is unclear. The CDR3 loop spans 10 amino acids. Trimming left V 5 bases short and J 6 bases short, with 4 bases between. CDR1 and CDR2 (germline): SGHAT, FQNNGV. The CDR3 reads CASSGPEAFF. DNA of the CDR3: TGTGCCAGCAGCGGTCCTGAAGCTTTCTTT.

CDR3 in DNA: TGTGCCAGCAAAGGGGGCTCCTATAATTCACCCCTCCACTTT. Protein: CASKGGSYNSPLHF. The V call is TRBV27, the J call TRBJ1-6, with D perhaps TRBD1 (6 bases). Germline CDR1 and CDR2: MNHEY and SMNVEV (reference sequence). Trimming took off 7 bases at V and 0 bases at J, with 7 bases between the two ends. The CDR3 loop spans 14 amino acids.

This clonotype was observed a few times. V gene TRBV15 combines with J gene TRBJ2-2; D uncertain. V lost 1 base, J lost 7 bases, and 13 bases lay in between. Germline V gene lookup returns CDR1 LNHNV and CDR2 YYDKDF (reference sequence). The CDR3 has 15 amino acids. The CDR3 sequence: CATSRGSGYDGELFF. The CDR3 coding sequence is TGTGCCACCAGCAGAGGGTCTGGGTATGACGGGGAGCTGTTTTTT. Complete variable domain (other parts from reference TRBV15 and TRBJ2-2): DAMVIQNPRYQVTQFGKPVTLSCSQTLNHNVMYWYQQKSSQAPKLLFHYYDKDFNNEADTPDNFQSRRPNTSFCFLDIRSPGLGDTAMYLCATSRGSGYDGELFFGEGSRLTVL.